This T cell receptor (beta chain) emerged from a study of vaccination and CD4 T cells after COVID-19. With the Oncomine TCR Beta short-read assay, DNA from cultured CD4+ T cells was sequenced. TCRdb called the PCR reads again in MiXCR, with one record for every CDR3 protein. The table lists roughly 12,000 distinct CDR3 sequences, around 58% of them singletons. Worth noting for this clonotype: The target antigen is unknown.

Treatment denoted: approximately 10-day PBMC culture with coronavirus spike peptide pools or control peptides (ViraFEST assay). Trimming took off 4 bases at V and 3 bases at J, with 10 bases between the two ends. In germline, CDR1 is SGHTA, CDR2 FQGTGA. This CDR3 comprises 13 residues. The sample consisted of CD4+ T cells from blood, cultured in vitro. This receptor was taken from a human donor who had recovered from COVID-19. The chain employs TRBV7-3 and TRBJ2-7; weak D call: TRBD2 (6 bases). The CDR3 here is CASSYAGGYEQYF. CDR3 DNA: TGTGCCAGCAGCTACGCCGGGGGCTACGAGCAGTACTTC.